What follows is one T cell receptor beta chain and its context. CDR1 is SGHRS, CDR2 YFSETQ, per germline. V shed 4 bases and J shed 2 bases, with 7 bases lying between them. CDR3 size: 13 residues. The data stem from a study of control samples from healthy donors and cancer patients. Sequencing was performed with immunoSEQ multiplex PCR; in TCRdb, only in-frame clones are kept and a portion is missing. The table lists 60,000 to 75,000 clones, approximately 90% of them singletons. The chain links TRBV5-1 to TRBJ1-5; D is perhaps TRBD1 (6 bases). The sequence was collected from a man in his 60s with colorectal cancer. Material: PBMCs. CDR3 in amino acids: CASSRTGNQPQHF. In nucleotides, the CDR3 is TGCGCCAGCAGCCGGACAGGCAATCAGCCCCAGCATTTT.